This T cell receptor beta chain appears in the sequencing data of a study of molecular identifiers for immune sequencing clone quantification. Looking at the study overall: RNA, taken in replicates from around 20,000 or 100,000 naive CD8 cells, was split five ways, with four sequenced.

Naive CD8 T cells were picked out by sorting for CD8+CD4-CCR7+CD45RA+. Each CDR3 protein gets one entry after TCRdb re-called the PCR reads with MiXCR. Here the sample spans around 480,000 distinct CDR3 sequences, roughly 25% being singletons. V was cut by 0 bases and J by 7 bases, with 7 bases left in between. Germline-derived CDR1 and CDR2 are SGHDT and YYEEEE. The length of the CDR3 is 12 residues. This clonotype occurred a few times. What it recognizes is unknown. Study results and limitations: Even with some 1 million naive cells present, spiked Jurkat TCR RNA from one cell was reportedly detectable. Underestimation of highly expanded clone sizes could arise where identical TCR molecules share a barcode.

The sequence was obtained from a human donor in good health. Some libraries in this study had Jurkat cell RNA spiked in. J is TRBJ2-5 and V is TRBV5-6; perhaps TRBD2 as D (6 bases). The material sequenced was naive CD8+ T cells from blood, with Jurkat cell RNA spiked in. As for subset: FACS-sorted CD8+CD4-CCR7+CD45RA+ naive T cells. CDR3 loop: CASSLAGRTQYF. In DNA, the CDR3 is TGTGCCAGCAGCTTGGCCGGGAGGACCCAGTACTTC. The full variable domain, in which reference TRBV5-6 and TRBJ2-5 provide the parts outside the CDR3, is DAGVTQSPTHLIKTRGQQVTLRCSPKSGHDTVSWYQQALGQGPQFIFQYYEEEERQRGNFPDRFSGHQFPNYSSELNVNALLLGDSALYLCASSLAGRTQYFGPGTRLLVL.